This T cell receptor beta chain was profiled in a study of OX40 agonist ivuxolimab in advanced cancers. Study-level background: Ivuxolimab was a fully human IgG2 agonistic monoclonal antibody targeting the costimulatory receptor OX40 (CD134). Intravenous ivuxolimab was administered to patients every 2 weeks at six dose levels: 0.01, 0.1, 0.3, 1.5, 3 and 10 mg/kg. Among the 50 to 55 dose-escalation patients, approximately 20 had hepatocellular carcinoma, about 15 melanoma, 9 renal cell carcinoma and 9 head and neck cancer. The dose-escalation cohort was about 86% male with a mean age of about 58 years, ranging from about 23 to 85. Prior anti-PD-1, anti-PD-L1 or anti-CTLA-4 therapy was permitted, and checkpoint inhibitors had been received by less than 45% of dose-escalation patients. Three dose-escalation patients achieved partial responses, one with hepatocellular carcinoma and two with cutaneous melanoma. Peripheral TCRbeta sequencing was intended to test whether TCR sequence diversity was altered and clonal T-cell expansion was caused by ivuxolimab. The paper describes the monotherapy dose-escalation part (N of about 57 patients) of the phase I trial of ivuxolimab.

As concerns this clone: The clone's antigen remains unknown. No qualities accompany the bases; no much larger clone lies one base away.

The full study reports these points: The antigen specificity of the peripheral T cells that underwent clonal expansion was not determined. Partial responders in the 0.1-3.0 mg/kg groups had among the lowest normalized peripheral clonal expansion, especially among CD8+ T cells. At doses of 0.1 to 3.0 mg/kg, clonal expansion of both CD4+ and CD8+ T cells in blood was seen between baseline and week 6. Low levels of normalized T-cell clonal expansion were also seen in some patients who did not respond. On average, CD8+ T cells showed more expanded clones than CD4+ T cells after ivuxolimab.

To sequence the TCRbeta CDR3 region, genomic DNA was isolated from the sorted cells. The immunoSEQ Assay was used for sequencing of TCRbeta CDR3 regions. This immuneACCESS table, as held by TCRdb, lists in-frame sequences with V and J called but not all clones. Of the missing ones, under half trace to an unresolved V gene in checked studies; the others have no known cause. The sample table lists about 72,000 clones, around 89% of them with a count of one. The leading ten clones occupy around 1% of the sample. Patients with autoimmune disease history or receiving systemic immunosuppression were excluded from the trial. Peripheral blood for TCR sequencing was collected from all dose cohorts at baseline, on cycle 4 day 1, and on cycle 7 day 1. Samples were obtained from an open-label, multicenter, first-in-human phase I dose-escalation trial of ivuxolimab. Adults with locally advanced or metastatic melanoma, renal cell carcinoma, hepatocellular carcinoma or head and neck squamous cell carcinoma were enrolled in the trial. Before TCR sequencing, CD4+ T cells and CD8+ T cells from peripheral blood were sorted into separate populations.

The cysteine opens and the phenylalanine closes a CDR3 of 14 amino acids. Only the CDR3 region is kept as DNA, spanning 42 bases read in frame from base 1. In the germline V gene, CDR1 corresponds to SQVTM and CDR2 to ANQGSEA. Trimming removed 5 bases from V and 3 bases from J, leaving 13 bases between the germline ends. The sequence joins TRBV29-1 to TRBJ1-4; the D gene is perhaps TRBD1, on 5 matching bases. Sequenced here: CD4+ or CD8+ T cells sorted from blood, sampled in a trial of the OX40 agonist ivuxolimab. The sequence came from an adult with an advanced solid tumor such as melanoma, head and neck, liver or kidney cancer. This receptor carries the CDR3 CSVTRGFSNEKLFF. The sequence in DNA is TGCAGCGTTACGAGGGGTTTCTCTAATGAAAAACTGTTTTTT.